This record looks at one T cell receptor beta chain sequence and its context. This entry comes from a study of control samples from healthy donors and cancer patients. Here immunoSEQ multiplex PCR was the method, and the copy in TCRdb shows in-frame clones only, minus some. The data show fewer than 250,000 clones, about 90% seen once. Sequenced sample: blood. This sequence originates from a man aged 25 to 40 in good health.

The CDR3 DNA follows: TGTGCCATCAGTGAATATGGGAGCTATAATTCACCCCTCCACTTT. The encoded protein is CAISEYGSYNSPLHF. The genes are TRBV10-3 and TRBJ1-6, with D unresolved. The CDR3 spans 15 residues. V was cut by 3 bases and J by 3 bases, with 9 bases left in between. Per germline, CDR1 ENHRY and CDR2 SYGVKD.